One and the same sample provided the 16 T cell receptor beta chains below, sequenced in a study of blood T cells in healthy people across ages (dated by TCRdb to about 2015). Library creation used 5' RACE. The data were produced on an Illumina HiSeq 2500. A second PCR of about 6 to 11 cycles was performed with a sample-barcoded 5' primer and a J-beta primer mix. TCRdb applied fastp at Q25 and MiXCR to the public reads, then kept only in-frame beta chains. Every distinct CDR3 protein forms one entry, paired with its most common genes and DNA. Recorded for this sample are about 1.8 million distinct CDR3 sequences; about 49% of them occurred a single time. Approximately 2.1% of the sample is taken by the ten largest. Sequenced material: blood. These receptor sequences come from a woman aged 40-49 years in good health.

V usage is TRBV20-1 and J usage is TRBJ2-1, with TRBD1 identical over 8 bases. The CDR3 totals 12 residues. Germline V gene sequence: CDR1 DFQATT, CDR2 SNEGSKA (reference sequence). The ends lost 6 bases at V and 6 bases at J; junction bases unmatched: 4. DNA of the CDR3: TGCAGTGCAGGGGACAGGTTCAATGAGCAGTTCTTC. Protein sequence: CSAGDRFNEQFF.

This chain uses TRBV7-2 with TRBJ1-1, with a tentative D call TRBD1 (6 bases). Germline V gives CDR1 SGHTA, CDR2 FQGNSA. The length of the CDR3 is 14 residues. Trimming removed 3 bases at V and 7 bases at J, with 15 bases between. The CDR3 DNA follows: TGTGCCAGCAGCTTCCCCGGGGGGGGGCGTGAAGCTTTCTTT. It translates to CASSFPGGGREAFF.

For the CDR3, the DNA is TGTGCCAACCTGGGGTTGGGAGGCTACACCTTC. As protein: CANLGLGGYTF. The chain has TRBV21-1 and TRBJ1-2. TRBV21-1 is flagged as a pseudogene. CDR3 size: 11 residues.

CDR3 nucleotides: TGTGCCAGCAGCCCGGGGGGTAAGGGTACGCAGTATTTT. Translating gives CASSPGGKGTQYF. The chain uses TRBV4-2 and TRBJ2-3; 7 nucleotides agree with TRBD2. Germline loops: CDR1 LGHNA, CDR2 YNFKEQ. V lost 4 bases, J lost 8 bases, and 6 bases stayed unmatched. The CDR3 has 13 amino acids.

This clonotype appeared once. The rearrangement uses TRBV25-1 and TRBJ2-5; tentatively, D is TRBD2 (5 bases). Germline loops: CDR1 MGHDK, CDR2 SYGVNS. V gave up 1 base and J gave up 5 bases, with 17 bases separating them. The CDR3 totals 16 residues. For the CDR3, the DNA is TGTGCCAGCAGTGAATTAACTTGGAAAGGAGGCGAGACCCAGTACTTC. This translates into CASSELTWKGGETQYF. The entire variable domain, with the rest obtained from reference TRBV25-1 and TRBJ2-5, is as follows: EADIYQTPRYLVIGTGKKITLECSQTMGHDKMYWYQQDPGMELHLIHYSYGVNSTEKGDLSSESTVSRIRTEHFPLTLESARPSHTSQYLCASSELTWKGGETQYFGPGTRLLVL.

In nucleotides, the CDR3 is TGTGCCAGCAGTCCAAGCTTAGCCAAAAACATTCAGTACTTC. The encoded protein is CASSPSLAKNIQYF. The V gene is TRBV18, the J gene TRBJ2-4; D unresolved. Trimming took 8 bases from V and 0 from J, leaving 11 bases between them. Germline V gene data show CDR1 as KGHSH and CDR2 as LQKENI. This CDR3 contains 14 residues. The full variable domain, in which reference TRBV18 and TRBJ2-4 provide the parts outside the CDR3, is NAGVMQNPRHLVRRRGQEARLRCSPMKGHSHVYWYRQLPEEGLKFMVYLQKENIIDESGMPKERFSAEFPKEGPSILRIQQVVRGDSAAYFCASSPSLAKNIQYFGAGTRLSVL.

Concerning this clonotype: At one end the junction does not follow the germline gene, possibly because of a read error. CDR3 in amino acids: CASQDRGEYNEHFF. CDR3 sequence (DNA): TGCGCCAGCCAGGACAGGGGCGAGTACAATGAGCATTTCTTC. The genes are TRBV4-3 and TRBJ2-1; TRBD1 agrees at 9 bases. CDR1 LGHNA and CDR2 YSLEER come from the germline V gene. This CDR3 has 14 residues.

The chain has TRBV20-1 and TRBJ2-1; TRBD2 matches at 9 bases. The V gene end was trimmed by 7 bases and the J gene end by 6 bases; junction bases not matched to a gene: 10. The CDR3 has 14 amino acids. The germline gives CDR1 DFQATT, CDR2 SNEGSKA (reference sequence). Here the CDR3 reads CSVESILAGNEQFF. In DNA form, the CDR3 reads TGCAGTGTTGAGAGTATACTAGCGGGCAATGAGCAGTTCTTC.

The rearrangement joins TRBV2 to TRBJ2-3; D may be TRBD1 or TRBD2 (5 bases each). The CDR3 spans 16 residues. Germline V gene lookup returns CDR1 SNHLY and CDR2 FYNNEI. Trimming took 7 bases from V and 3 from J, leaving 20 bases between them. CDR3 nucleotides: TGTGCCAGCATGGCCAAACCGGGACGGCCGACAGATACGCAGTATTTT. It translates to CASMAKPGRPTDTQYF.

The chain uses TRBV20-1 and TRBJ2-1, with D maybe TRBD2 (6 bases). CDR1 is DFQATT and CDR2 is SNEGSKA in the germline V gene (reference sequence). Between the trimmed V and J ends, which lost 3 bases and 4 bases, there was a span of 7 bases. This CDR3 has 12 amino acids. CDR3: CSASRGYNEQFF. The CDR3 coding sequence is TGCAGTGCTAGTCGGGGGTACAATGAGCAGTTCTTC.

V and J are TRBV6-2 or TRBV6-3 and TRBJ1-2; no clear D. The CDR3 consists of 14 residues. CDR1 and CDR2 from the germline V gene are MNHEY and SVGEGT. V was pared by 4 bases and J by 8 bases, with 17 bases between. CDR3 bases: TGTGCCAGCAGTTGGTATAAGGACGGCTACGGCTACACCTTC. This codes for CASSWYKDGYGYTF.

This clonotype was counted between two and nine times. The chain recombines TRBV25-1 with TRBJ2-5, with 12 nucleotides matching TRBD2. J gave up 0 bases and V 1 base, and 9 bases lay outside the gene matches. From germline, CDR1 is MGHDK and CDR2 SYGVNS. The CDR3 covers 19 residues. The CDR3 sequence: CASSEFWTSGENDQETQYF. CDR3 DNA: TGTGCCAGCAGTGAATTCTGGACTAGCGGGGAGAACGACCAAGAGACCCAGTACTTC.

The rearrangement links TRBV27 to TRBJ2-5; D not resolved. The J call may be faulty, since TRBJ2-7 better matches the DNA end. Germline V gene lookup returns CDR1 MNHEY and CDR2 SMNVEV (reference sequence). The CDR3 covers 12 residues. The CDR3 sequence is CASSSYSHEQYF. CDR3 DNA: TGTGCCAGCAGTTCGTATTCCCACGAGCAGTACTTC.

V usage is TRBV6-2 or TRBV6-3 and J usage is TRBJ2-4; D remains ambiguous. The J call may be mistaken, given a closer DNA end match to TRBJ2-5. The CDR3 is 10 residues long. Looked up from germline, CDR1 is MNHEY and CDR2 is SVGEGT. The DNA of the CDR3 is TGTGCCGCCTTCACGGGGACCCAGTACTTC. It yields the protein CAAFTGTQYF.

This clonotype was counted ten times or more. An end of the junction differs from the germline gene, which may be a read error. The chain links TRBV5-1 to TRBJ2-5; D gene uncertain. The CDR3 runs 14 residues. CDR1 SGHRS and CDR2 YFSETQ come from the germline V gene. This CDR3 is CASSLAGIQETQYF. In DNA form, the CDR3 reads TGTGCCAGCAGTTTAGCAGGAATTCAAGAGACCCAGTACTTC. Looking up the rest from reference TRBV5-1 and TRBJ2-5 gives the full variable domain: KAGVTQTPRYLIKTRGQQVTLSCSPISGHRSVSWYQQTPGQGLQFLFEYFSETQRNKGNFPGRFSGRQFSNSRSEMNVSTLELGDSALYLCASSLAGIQETQYFGPGTRLLVL.

This clonotype was counted a few times. This rearrangement joins TRBV7-8 to TRBJ1-2; no reliable D call. Germline CDR1 reads SGHVS; CDR2 reads FQNEAQ. CDR3 length: 16 amino acids. Trimming took 1 base from V and 0 from J, leaving 12 bases between them. The CDR3 DNA sequence: TGTGCCAGCAGCTTAGGTCTGGCACGGACTAACTATGGCTACACCTTC. Translation gives CASSLGLARTNYGYTF. Complete variable domain (other parts from reference TRBV7-8 and TRBJ1-2): GAGVSQSPRYKVAKRGQDVALRCDPISGHVSLFWYQQALGQGPEFLTYFQNEAQLDKSGLPSDRFFAERPEGSVSTLKIQRTQQEDSAVYLCASSLGLARTNYGYTFGSGTRLTVV.